The 6 T cell receptor beta chains given below trace back to one sample, sequenced in a study of beta chain features in type 1 diabetes. Expressed TCRB transcripts were sequenced, since all the RNA that had been isolated was reverse transcribed. TCRdb keeps only in-frame clones here, not all; method: immunoSEQ multiplex PCR. The table records some 900,000 clones, 15% to 20% of them present only once. The sequenced sample was naive CD4+ T cells from blood. Every receptor here comes from a young woman in good health.

The gene calls are TRBV28 and TRBJ2-7; D might be TRBD1 (6 bases). V lost 7 bases, J lost 2 bases, and 15 bases lay in between. Germline V lookup: CDR1 MDHEN, CDR2 SYDVKM. The CDR3 length is 14 residues. DNA for the CDR3: TGTGCCAGCACCCGAAGAGACAGGCCCTACGAGCAGTACTTC. It specifies CASTRRDRPYEQYF.

The chain combines TRBV14 with TRBJ2-5; D is ambiguous. From germline, CDR1 is SGHDN and CDR2 FVKESK. Trimming removed 1 base at V and 3 bases at J, with 15 bases between. This CDR3 has 16 amino acids. In DNA form, the CDR3 reads TGTGCCAGCAGCCAAGGTCTTTACGGCGGAAAAGAGACCCAGTACTTC. Its translation is CASSQGLYGGKETQYF.

The chain couples TRBV7-9 to TRBJ1-2; TRBD1 is a possible D gene (5 bases). Deletions cut 4 bases from V and 4 bases from J, with 16 bases between. Germline CDR1 is SEHNR and CDR2 is FQNEAQ (reference sequence). This CDR3 has 15 amino acids. The CDR3 reads CASSSWGPNPYGYTF. CDR3 nucleotides: TGTGCCAGCAGCTCCTGGGGACCGAACCCCTATGGCTACACCTTC.

As regards this clone: Other DNA sequences within the sample encode an identical CDR3. V usage is TRBV18 and J usage is TRBJ2-5; D is unresolved. Trimming stripped 3 bases from V and 1 base from J, with 6 bases between. The CDR3 consists of 13 residues. Germline V gene lookup returns CDR1 KGHSH and CDR2 LQKENI. The CDR3 DNA follows: TGTGCCAGCTCACCGGGTCCCCAAGAGACCCAGTACTTC. Its translation: CASSPGPQETQYF.

There are a few counts of this clone. This chain uses TRBV27 with TRBJ1-5, with TRBD1 matching 7 bases. J lost 0 bases, V lost 3 bases, and 5 bases had no gene match. CDR1 MNHEY and CDR2 SMNVEV come from the germline V gene (reference sequence). The length of the CDR3 is 16 residues. This CDR3 is CASSFRDRHSNQPQHF. The CDR3 nucleotides read TGTGCCAGCAGTTTCCGGGACAGACATAGCAATCAGCCCCAGCATTTT.

This chain uses TRBV5-1 with TRBJ2-3; D not resolved. The CDR3 is 15 amino acids. Trimming shortened V by 1 base and J by 1 base, and 10 bases separated the two germline ends. The germline CDR1 and CDR2 sequences are SGHRS and YFSETQ. The CDR3 coding sequence is TGCGCCAGCAGCTTGTTCAGCCCCGGCACAGATACGCAGTATTTT. Encoded protein: CASSLFSPGTDTQYF. Looking up the rest from reference TRBV5-1 and TRBJ2-3 gives the full variable domain: KAGVTQTPRYLIKTRGQQVTLSCSPISGHRSVSWYQQTPGQGLQFLFEYFSETQRNKGNFPGRFSGRQFSNSRSEMNVSTLELGDSALYLCASSLFSPGTDTQYFGPGTRLTVL.